The 14 T cell receptor beta chains below all came from one sample that was sequenced in a study of CD8+CD57+ T cells in acquired aplastic anemia. The authors sequenced patients whose flow cytometry had shown CD8+CD57+ cell expansion. The template used for profiling TCR beta VDJ and CDR3 was genomic DNA. TCRdb analysed the reads with MiXCR anew, one entry per CDR3 protein. Of about 270,000 distinct CDR3 sequences listed, 70% to 85% are singletons. The source material was sorted CD4+, CD8+, or CD8+CD57+ T cells (not recorded which) from PBMCs. The receptors come from a human donor with aplastic anemia.

A remark on this clonotype: One end of the junction is discordant with germline, which a read error may explain. DNA for the CDR3: TGTGCCAGCAGCTTAGTACCCGGGCCCCTGACGTTTGGATTT. Protein: CASSLVPGPLTFGF. The V gene is TRBV7-9, the J gene TRBJ2-3; D uncertain. The CDR3 is 14 amino acids. Germline V gene data show CDR1 as SEHNR and CDR2 as FQNEAQ (reference sequence).

The genes are TRBV7-2 and TRBJ1-4; D call uncertain. Trimming pared 2 bases from V and 5 bases from J, leaving 9 bases between. Per germline, CDR1 SGHTA and CDR2 FQGNSA. This CDR3 spans 14 amino acids. In DNA, the CDR3 is TGTGCCAGCAGCTTAATGACGGAGAATGAAAAACTGTTTTTT. This encodes CASSLMTENEKLFF.

V is TRBV20-1 and J is TRBJ2-3, with D possibly TRBD2 on 5 matching bases. With 4 bases removed from V and 4 bases from J, the gap between germline ends came to 9 bases. CDR1 is DFQATT, CDR2 SNEGSKA, per germline (reference sequence). CDR3 length: 12 amino acids. The CDR3 sequence: CSATRGSDTQYF. CDR3 DNA: TGCAGTGCTACTAGAGGGTCAGATACGCAGTATTTT.

V usage is TRBV7-2 and J usage is TRBJ1-6; D is unclear. Trimming took 3 bases from V and 19 from J, leaving 25 bases between them. CDR3 size: 15 residues. Germline values: CDR1 SGHTA, CDR2 FQGNSA. In DNA, the CDR3 is TGTGCCAGCAGCTTGGGCCTGGCACGACGTTCCCCCCCGCACTTT. Protein: CASSLGLARRSPPHF. Based on the CDR3 plus reference TRBV7-2 and TRBJ1-6, the full variable domain is GAGVSQSPSNKVTEKGKDVELRCDPISGHTALYWYRQSLGQGLEFLIYFQGNSAPDKSGLPSDRFSAERTGGSVSTLTIQRTQQEDSAVYLCASSLGLARRSPPHFGNGTRLTVT.

The DNA for the CDR3 is TGTGCCAGCAGCTTTCAACGAGGCGGGAGAGCCCTTGACTACGAGCAGTACGTC. Translated, it gives CASSFQRGGRALDYEQYV. The chain has TRBV7-9 and TRBJ2-7, with 7 bases aligning to TRBD2. The germline CDR1 and CDR2 sequences are SEHNR and FQNEAQ (reference sequence). This CDR3 region has 18 residues. The ends lost 3 bases at V and 3 bases at J; junction bases unmatched: 17.

In the case of this clonotype: A read error may account for a junction end that differs from germline. V gene TRBV9 combines with J gene TRBJ2-6, with D possibly called TRBD1 or TRBD2 (5 bases each). Looked up from germline, CDR1 is SGDLS and CDR2 is YYNGEE. This CDR3 spans 16 amino acids. The CDR3 spells CASSVACSYGANVLTF. CDR3 DNA sequence: TGTGCCAGCAGCGTAGCGTGTAGCTACGGGGCTAACGTCCTGACTTTC.

Details on this clonotype: Since no conserved phenylalanine or tryptophan closes the CDR3, a read error is the likely cause. The chain is built from TRBV9 and TRBJ2-3, with 11 positions matching TRBD2. The CDR3 is made up of 15 amino acids. Per the germline V gene, CDR1 is SGDLS and CDR2 is YYNGEE. CDR3 in DNA: TGTGCCAGCAGCGCTGGGACTAGCGGAATAGATGCGCAGTATCTT. Translation gives CASSAGTSGIDAQYL.

The chain employs TRBV2 and TRBJ2-7, with TRBD1 matching over 7 bases. The CDR3 is 14 residues long. With 6 bases clipped from V and 6 bases from J, the junction kept 11 bases outside the gene matches. The germline V gene encodes CDR1 SNHLY and CDR2 FYNNEI. The CDR3: CASSGWTGPAEQYF. The CDR3 nucleotides read TGTGCCAGCAGCGGATGGACAGGCCCCGCCGAGCAGTACTTC.

Turning to this clonotype: Since the CDR3 does not end with the conserved phenylalanine or tryptophan, this likely comes from a read error. No DNA is shown, since the ends of the CDR3 on it are uncertain; the CDR3 is the one TCRdb lists. The chain is built from TRBV2 and TRBJ2-3; the table names TRBD1, a call not compared with the DNA. The germline gives CDR1 SNHLY, CDR2 FYNNEI. The CDR3 is 15 residues long, ends included. The CDR3 is CASSDGGQHEQFFYS.

As concerns this clonotype: Germline and junction disagree at one end, which may indicate a read error. This CDR3 is CTSSSPGQFDEQDF. For the CDR3, the DNA is TGTACCAGCAGCTCCCCGGGACAGTTCGACGAGCAGGACTTC. The chain combines TRBV7-9 with TRBJ2-7, with TRBD1 matching 7 bases. Germline loops: CDR1 SEHNR, CDR2 FQNEAQ (reference sequence). This CDR3 has 14 amino acids. The full variable domain, in which reference TRBV7-9 and TRBJ2-7 provide the parts outside the CDR3, is DTGVSQNPRHKITKRGQNVTFRCDPISEHNRLYWYRQTLGQGPEFLTYFQNEAQLEKSRLLSDRFSAERPKGSFSTLEIQRTEQGDSAMYLCTSSSPGQFDEQDFGPGTRLTVT.

The V and J genes are TRBV29-1 and TRBJ2-5, with unresolved D. The J call may be incorrect, as the DNA end agrees better with TRBJ2-1. Germline V gene data show CDR1 as SQVTM and CDR2 as ANQGSEA. The CDR3 extends over 12 amino acids. The CDR3 sequence is CSAGSSYKAQFF. CDR3 DNA sequence: TGCAGTGCCGGCAGCTCGTACAAGGCCCAGTTCTTC.

The table lists this clonotype with a count of one. The gene calls are TRBV9 and TRBJ1-2, with a tentative D call TRBD1 (5 bases). The CDR3 spans 16 residues. Looked up from germline, CDR1 is SGDLS and CDR2 is YYNGEE. Trimming removed 3 bases from V and 9 bases from J, with 24 bases in between. In DNA, the CDR3 is TGTGCCAGCAGCGCAGGACTAGCGGACACAGACTCGCGCTACACCTTC. Amino acids: CASSAGLADTDSRYTF.

The chain uses TRBV2 and TRBJ2-7; TRBD2 might be the D (5 bases). This CDR3 region has 13 residues. V was shortened by 6 bases and J by 0 bases, with 9 bases between the two germline ends. Germline V gene sequence: CDR1 SNHLY, CDR2 FYNNEI. The CDR3 DNA reads TGTGCCAGCAGGCCGGGATCCTCCTACGAGCAGTACTTC. Protein sequence: CASRPGSSYEQYF.

In DNA form, the CDR3 reads TGTGCCAGCAGCTTGGCCGGACACAGGGCGGGCACAGCTCTCCACTTT. Amino acid sequence: CASSLAGHRAGTALHF. The J gene is TRBJ1-6, the V gene TRBV7-9; tentatively, D is TRBD1 (6 bases). Germline V gene lookup returns CDR1 SEHNR and CDR2 FQNEAQ (reference sequence). Trimming shortened V by 3 bases and J by 16 bases, and 25 bases separated the two germline ends. This CDR3 has 16 amino acids.